This TCR beta chain was sequenced for a study of blood T cell repertoires in COVID-19. In the study overall: COVID-19 samples, acute and convalescent, were from the United States, Italy and Spain. Sample material is recorded as cDNA or gDNA derived from T cells, B-cell-depleted T cells, or PBMCs.

Those enrolled in Seattle joined during active infection and were followed longitudinally afterward. The CDR3 runs to 15 residues. Trimming removed 3 bases at V and 3 bases at J, with 14 bases between. The germline gives CDR1 SGHTA, CDR2 FQGNSA. Clones were sequenced by immunoSEQ multiplex PCR, and TCRdb holds only the in-frame ones, with some missing. The repertoire consists of 150,000 to 200,000 clones, with 85% to 90% occurring once and the leading ten covering about 2.5%. The chain recombines TRBV7-2 with TRBJ1-2, with D possibly being TRBD1 (5 bases). The sequence was collected from a woman aged 80 or older with COVID-19, enrolled during active disease. The sequenced sample was peripheral blood. The CDR3 reads CASSFKTVAYYGYTF. The CDR3 DNA reads TGTGCCAGCAGCTTTAAGACAGTCGCATACTATGGCTACACCTTC.